Below, 6 T cell receptor beta chains from the same sample are listed, as sequenced in a study of T-cell reconstitution after alpha-beta-depleted transplantation in children. Preparation of the TCRbeta library involved a method that used unique molecular identifiers. TCRdb ran MiXCR on the PCR reads and lists one entry per CDR3 protein. Here the sample spans about 240,000 distinct CDR3 sequences, more than 20% being singletons. Material: PBMCs, obtained before TCRalphabeta/CD19-depleted stem cell transplant. These receptors were obtained from a girl aged 2 to 10 with Fanconi anemia, due to receive a stem cell transplant.

This clonotype has at least ten counts. The chain has TRBV4-2 and TRBJ2-7, with TRBD1 matching over 7 bases. CDR3 length: 14 amino acids. CDR1 is LGHNA, CDR2 YNFKEQ, per germline. Unmatched junction bases numbered 4, after V lost 1 base and J lost 4 bases. In nucleotides, the CDR3 is TGTGCCAGCAGCCAAGGAGACAGGGCGTACGAGCAGTACTTC. It yields the protein CASSQGDRAYEQYF.

In DNA, the CDR3 is TGTGCCAGCCGACGGCAAGGGAGGAAAGAGACCCAGTACTTC. Translating it yields CASRRQGRKETQYF. The chain employs TRBV6-2 or TRBV6-3 and TRBJ2-5; a weak D match, TRBD2 (6 bases). There are 14 residues in the CDR3. Per germline, CDR1 MNHEY and CDR2 SVGEGT. V lost 8 bases, J lost 3 bases, and 16 bases lay in between.

V usage is TRBV4-2 and J usage is TRBJ2-7; TRBD1 aligns across 9 bases. Losses at the gene ends were 1 base for V and 2 bases for J; bases not matched to a gene: 3. Germline V CDR1 and CDR2: LGHNA, YNFKEQ. The CDR3 is 15 amino acids. Here the CDR3 reads CASSQAGTGTYEQYF. CDR3 in DNA: TGTGCCAGCAGCCAAGCCGGGACAGGGACCTACGAGCAGTACTTC.

This clonotype has a handful of counts. Relative to the germline gene, one junction end is altered; a read error may explain this. This chain links TRBV7-3 with TRBJ2-2; 14 nucleotides agree with TRBD2. Germline V gene data show CDR1 as SGHTA and CDR2 as FQGTGA. The CDR3 has 15 amino acids. The CDR3 region is CASSLGLAGAGELFF. The CDR3, as DNA: TGCGCCAGCAGCTTGGGACTAGCGGGAGCCGGGGAGCTGTTTTTT.

This clonotype was seen repeatedly, ten times or more. This chain joins TRBV6-5 and TRBJ2-1, with 8 bases identical to TRBD2. The trim removed 2 bases at V and 0 bases at J, leaving 12 bases unmatched. CDR3 length: 19 amino acids. Germline CDR1 reads MNHEY; CDR2 reads SVGAGI. The CDR3 DNA reads as TGTGCCAGCAGTTACCTCCCAATGATAGCGGGGCACTCCTACAATGAGCAGTTCTTC. Translated, it gives CASSYLPMIAGHSYNEQFF.

This clonotype was detected ten times or more. The rearrangement links TRBV29-1 to TRBJ2-5, with D possibly being TRBD2 (5 bases). The V gene lost 1 base and the J gene lost 5 bases, with 8 bases spanning the gap. Germline-derived CDR1 and CDR2 are SQVTM and ANQGSEA. The CDR3 consists of 12 residues. The CDR3 region is CSVEGGYETQYF. In DNA, the CDR3 is TGCAGCGTTGAAGGAGGGTACGAGACCCAGTACTTC.